The 15 T cell receptor beta chains below all came from one sample that was sequenced in a study of blood T cells in healthy people across ages. A second PCR of 7 to 11 cycles used a sample-barcoded 5' primer and a J-beta primer mix. A single record per CDR3 protein comes from TCRdb applying MiXCR to the 5' RACE reads. The sample shows about 640,000 distinct CDR3 sequences, approximately 59% of them seen only once. The sequencing sample was made of blood. These TCRs come from a man aged 55 to 69 in good health.

V gene TRBV10-3 combines with J gene TRBJ2-7; D possibly corresponds to TRBD1 (6 bases). The CDR3 totals 13 residues. Germline V gene lookup returns CDR1 ENHRY and CDR2 SYGVKD. V gave up 4 bases and J gave up 4 bases, with 11 bases separating them. The CDR3 is CAISGRGSYEQYF. In DNA form, the CDR3 reads TGTGCCATCAGTGGCAGGGGATCGTACGAGCAGTACTTC.

This chain connects TRBV12-3 or TRBV12-4 to TRBJ2-5; D possibly matches TRBD1 or TRBD2 (7 bases each). Trimming took 5 bases from V and 4 from J, leaving 14 bases between them. The CDR3 covers 14 residues. Here the CDR3 reads CASSIQGRGETQYF. Here the CDR3 DNA reads TGTGCCAGCAGTATACAGGGGAGGGGAGAGACCCAGTACTTC.

The chain recombines TRBV2 with TRBJ2-3, with D possibly being TRBD1 (6 bases). Germline values: CDR1 SNHLY, CDR2 FYNNEI. There are 13 residues in the CDR3. Between the trimmed V and J ends, which lost 10 bases and 9 bases, there was a span of 20 bases. The CDR3 is CAIPGQGLNTQYF. CDR3 DNA: TGTGCCATCCCGGGGCAGGGGTTGAACACGCAGTATTTT.

This clonotype came up a few times. The rearrangement joins TRBV15 to TRBJ1-1; 7 bases are a match to TRBD1. The CDR3 is made up of 14 amino acids. The germline gives CDR1 LNHNV, CDR2 YYDKDF (reference sequence). Trimming took 5 bases from V and 1 from J; bases not matched to a gene: 4. The chain's CDR3 is CATSPRTGNTEAFF. The CDR3, as DNA: TGTGCCACCAGCCCGCGGACAGGGAACACTGAAGCTTTCTTT.

This clonotype was counted once. The chain employs TRBV5-1 and TRBJ1-1; TRBD1 might be the D (5 bases). Germline CDR1 SGHRS, CDR2 YFSETQ. V was trimmed by 1 base and J by 4 bases, leaving 11 bases between them. The CDR3 sequence is 14 residues long. CDR3 residues: CASSLSGRGTEAFF. The CDR3 bases are TGCGCCAGCAGCTTGTCAGGGAGAGGCACTGAAGCTTTCTTT.

This clonotype was seen only a few times. The rearrangement uses TRBV28 and TRBJ2-7; 8 bases match TRBD1. The V and J ends lost 6 bases and 5 bases, in that order; junction bases with no gene match: 6. This CDR3 is built from 13 residues. In germline, CDR1 is MDHEN, CDR2 SYDVKM. The CDR3 DNA follows: TGTGCCAGCAGGTCCGGACAGGGAAACGAGCAGTACTTC. Its protein is CASRSGQGNEQYF.

This clonotype was detected only a few times. The rearrangement uses TRBV3-1 and TRBJ2-5; 7 positions match TRBD1. The junction had 4 bases not matched to a gene; V was cut back by 5 bases and J by 1 base. The CDR3 sequence is 14 residues long. CDR1 is LGHDT, CDR2 YNNKEL, per germline (reference sequence). CDR3 region: CASSDRDSQETQYF. DNA for the CDR3: TGTGCCAGCAGCGACCGGGACAGCCAAGAGACCCAGTACTTC.

V and J are TRBV21-1 and TRBJ1-2; TRBD1, the table's D call, lacks a check against the DNA. TRBV21-1 is labeled a pseudogene. The CDR3 covers 18 residues. CDR3 bases: TGTGCCAGCAGCAAAGAAGGGAGCTCGGCAGGGGGCCGCGTAGGCTACACCTTC. This gives the protein CASSKEGSSAGGRVGYTF.

There are a few counts of this clonotype. The J gene is TRBJ2-5, the V gene TRBV7-2; D is unresolved. Germline V gives CDR1 SGHTA, CDR2 FQGNSA. The CDR3 runs to 15 residues. With 0 bases removed from V and 3 bases from J, the gap between germline ends came to 11 bases. DNA of the CDR3: TGTGCCAGCAGCTTAGCGGGTCTAGTCGAAGAGACCCAGTACTTC. As protein: CASSLAGLVEETQYF.

Comment on this clonotype: The missing conserved phenylalanine or tryptophan at the end of this CDR3 makes a read error likely. This chain links TRBV18 with TRBJ2-7; 8 nucleotides agree with TRBD1. V lost 1 base and J lost 4; bases outside the gene matches: 6. The CDR3 spans 15 residues. Germline assignment: CDR1 KGHSH and CDR2 LQKENI. The CDR3 sequence is CASSPLPGQDYEQYL. CDR3 DNA: TGTGCCAGCTCACCACTCCCGGGACAGGATTACGAGCAGTACTTG.

V gene TRBV5-1 combines with J gene TRBJ1-2; D gene ambiguous. CDR3 length: 15 residues. CDR1 and CDR2 from the germline V gene are SGHRS and YFSETQ. Trimming stripped 0 bases from V and 10 bases from J, with 19 bases between. CDR3 bases: TGCGCCAGCAGCTTGGTTGATGTCGGGGTGGATGACTACACCTTC. Translation: CASSLVDVGVDDYTF.

This clonotype was observed a few times. The chain couples TRBV10-3 to TRBJ2-5; D remains ambiguous. Trimming took 4 bases from V and 3 from J, leaving 9 bases between them. There are 13 residues in the CDR3. CDR1 is ENHRY and CDR2 is SYGVKD in the germline V gene. CDR3 sequence reads: CAISVTDEETQYF. The CDR3 DNA reads as TGTGCCATCAGTGTAACCGACGAAGAGACCCAGTACTTC.

There are a few counts of this clonotype. V gene TRBV13 combines with J gene TRBJ2-1; D remains ambiguous. The CDR3 is made up of 14 amino acids. The V gene lost 5 bases and the J gene lost 5 bases, with 13 bases spanning the gap. Germline CDR1 reads PRHDT; CDR2 reads FYEKMQ (reference sequence). This chain's CDR3 is CASSKGRPNNEQFF. Here the CDR3 DNA reads TGTGCCAGCAGCAAAGGACGGCCGAACAATGAGCAGTTCTTC.

Comments on this clonotype: The junction and the germline gene differ at one end; a read error may be behind it. The rearrangement links TRBV7-9 to TRBJ1-6; 9 bases map to TRBD1. CDR3 length: 18 amino acids. Germline CDR1 reads SEHNR; CDR2 reads FQNEAQ (reference sequence). The CDR3 reads CANSPTGTGTYYNSPLHF. In DNA form, the CDR3 reads TGTGCCAACAGCCCAACCGGGACAGGGACCTACTATAATTCACCCCTCCACTTT.

This clonotype was seen ten or more times. V usage is TRBV29-1 and J usage is TRBJ1-2; the match to TRBD1 covers 10 bases. This CDR3 is 13 amino acids long. The germline CDR1 and CDR2 sequences are SQVTM and ANQGSEA. V gave up 4 bases and J gave up 7 bases; unmatched junction bases: 6. Here the CDR3 DNA reads TGCAGCGTTGTTCTGGGACAGGGGAGTGGCTACACCTTC. Translating it yields CSVVLGQGSGYTF.